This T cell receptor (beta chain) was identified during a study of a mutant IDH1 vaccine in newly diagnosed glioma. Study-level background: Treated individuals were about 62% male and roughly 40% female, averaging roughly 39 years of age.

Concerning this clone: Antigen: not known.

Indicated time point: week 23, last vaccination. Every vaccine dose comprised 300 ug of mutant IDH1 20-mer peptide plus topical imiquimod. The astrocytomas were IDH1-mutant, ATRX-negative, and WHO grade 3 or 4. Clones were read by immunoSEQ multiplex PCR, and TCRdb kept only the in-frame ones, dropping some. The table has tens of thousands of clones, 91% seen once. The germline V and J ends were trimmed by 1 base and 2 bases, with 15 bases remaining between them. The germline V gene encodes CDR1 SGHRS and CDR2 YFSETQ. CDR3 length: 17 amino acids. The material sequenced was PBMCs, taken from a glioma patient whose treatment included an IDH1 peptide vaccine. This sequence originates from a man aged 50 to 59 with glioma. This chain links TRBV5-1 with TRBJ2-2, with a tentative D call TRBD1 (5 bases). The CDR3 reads CASSLHRRGRNTGELFF. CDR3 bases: TGCGCCAGCAGCTTGCATAGAAGGGGCCGCAACACCGGGGAGCTGTTTTTT.